These 30 T cell receptor beta chains share one sample of origin, sequenced in a study of identical twins. One entry per CDR3 protein results from TCRdb running MiXCR on the 5' RACE reads. Of about 240,000 distinct CDR3 sequences in the sample, 12% were seen once. These data were also reused for a study on yellow fever vaccine responses in identical twins.

Sample: memory (CD45RO+) T cells sorted from blood. The receptors here all came from a woman younger than 30 in good health.

The gene calls are TRBV29-1 and TRBJ2-7; D is perhaps TRBD1 or TRBD2 (6 bases each). In germline, CDR1 is SQVTM, CDR2 ANQGSEA. The CDR3 loop spans 13 amino acids. V was trimmed by 7 bases and J by 3 bases, leaving 16 bases between them. The chain's CDR3 is CSAGGGRGYEQYF. In nucleotides, the CDR3 is TGCAGCGCCGGAGGGGGGCGGGGCTACGAGCAGTACTTC.

The rearrangement links TRBV20-1 to TRBJ2-7; D possibly matches TRBD1 or TRBD2 (5 bases each). This CDR3 contains 14 residues. V was clipped by 3 bases and J by 7 bases, with 19 bases between them. Looked up from germline, CDR1 is DFQATT and CDR2 is SNEGSKA (reference sequence). CDR3 DNA: TGCAGTGCTAGTTCCGGGACGACCCGTTTGGAGCAGTACTTC. This codes for CSASSGTTRLEQYF.

The V and J genes are TRBV29-1 and TRBJ2-2; 7 nucleotides align to TRBD1. Germline V lookup: CDR1 SQVTM, CDR2 ANQGSEA. The CDR3 contains 13 residues. V shed 6 bases and J 4 bases; nucleotides not matched to a gene: 5. This chain's CDR3 is CSVARTGTGELFF. CDR3 nucleotide sequence: TGCAGCGTGGCCCGGACAGGCACCGGGGAGCTGTTTTTT.

The chain carries TRBV7-2 and TRBJ2-5, with D maybe TRBD2 (7 bases). Germline V gene data show CDR1 as SGHTA and CDR2 as FQGNSA. The CDR3 consists of 14 residues. The germline V and J ends were trimmed by 6 bases and 7 bases, with 18 bases remaining between them. The CDR3 DNA reads as TGTGCCAGCAGAGTAGGGGGGGTGGCGGGGACCCAGTACTTC. Translating it yields CASRVGGVAGTQYF.

This clonotype has just a few counts. V usage is TRBV9 and J usage is TRBJ2-1; 9 nucleotides match TRBD2. Germline CDR1 reads SGDLS; CDR2 reads YYNGEE. The CDR3 extends over 15 amino acids. Trimming at V came to 0 bases and at J to 6 bases, leaving 4 bases not matched to a gene. The CDR3 reads CASSVEGLAFNEQFF. The CDR3 nucleotides are TGTGCCAGCAGCGTAGAAGGACTAGCGTTCAATGAGCAGTTCTTC.

The CDR3 here is CAISESGEKQGNIYEQYF. DNA of the CDR3: TGTGCCATCAGTGAGTCAGGGGAAAAACAGGGGAATATCTACGAGCAGTACTTC. The chain uses TRBV10-3 and TRBJ2-7, with 7 bases aligning to TRBD1. V lost 0 bases to trimming and J lost 3 bases; unmatched junction nucleotides: 14. The CDR3 runs to 18 residues. CDR1 is ENHRY and CDR2 is SYGVKD in the germline V gene.

In its sample, this clonotype was seen many times. The chain is built from TRBV27 and TRBJ2-2; TRBD2 aligns across 13 bases. The junction had 9 bases not matched to a gene; V was cut back by 5 bases and J by 3 bases. The CDR3 runs to 18 residues. The germline CDR1 and CDR2 sequences are MNHEY and SMNVEV (reference sequence). DNA of the CDR3: TGTGCCAGCAGTCTCAGGACTAGCGGGAGCGGGGACACCGGGGAGCTGTTTTTT. Translating it yields CASSLRTSGSGDTGELFF.

The chain carries TRBV5-1 and TRBJ1-6; 8 bases are a match to TRBD1. Trimming removed 4 bases from V and 14 bases from J; junction bases left unmatched: 11. The CDR3 sequence is 14 residues long. In germline, CDR1 is SGHRS, CDR2 YFSETQ. The CDR3 sequence is CASSPGTGSGALHF. As DNA, the CDR3 is TGCGCCAGCAGCCCCGGGACAGGCAGCGGGGCCCTCCACTTT.

This clonotype was found many times. The V gene is TRBV20-1, the J gene TRBJ2-2; 7 bases match TRBD1. The CDR3 runs to 15 residues. Trimming cost V 2 bases and J 4 bases; bases outside gene matches: 7. Per germline, CDR1 DFQATT and CDR2 SNEGSKA (reference sequence). CDR3 loop: CSARPGQRSTGELFF. CDR3 bases: TGCAGTGCTAGACCGGGACAGAGGTCCACCGGGGAGCTGTTTTTT.

The table lists this clonotype with many counts. The V call is TRBV4-3, the J call TRBJ2-1, with 7 bases fitting TRBD2. The germline gives CDR1 LGHNA, CDR2 YSLEER. Trimming removed 2 bases from V and 10 bases from J; junction bases left unmatched: 5. The CDR3 extends over 13 amino acids. The CDR3 coding sequence is TGCGCCAGCAGCCAATCCTTCGGGAGGGAGCAGTTCTTC. Its protein is CASSQSFGREQFF.

V usage is TRBV29-1 and J usage is TRBJ1-2; no definite D call. CDR1 is SQVTM, CDR2 ANQGSEA, per germline. V was trimmed by 5 bases and J by 0 bases, leaving 13 bases between them. The CDR3 length is 14 residues. The CDR3 sequence is CSVPRTESNYGYTF. CDR3 nucleotides: TGCAGCGTTCCTCGGACGGAGTCTAACTATGGCTACACCTTC. Complete variable domain (other parts from reference TRBV29-1 and TRBJ1-2): SAVISQKPSRDICQRGTSLTIQCQVDSQVTMMFWYRQQPGQSLTLIATANQGSEATYESGFVIDKFPISRPNLTFSTLTVSNMSPEDSSIYLCSVPRTESNYGYTFGSGTRLTVV.

This clonotype was found a few times. This sequence joins TRBV7-2 and TRBJ2-7; a possible D gene is TRBD2 (5 bases). From germline, CDR1 is SGHTA and CDR2 FQGNSA. The length of the CDR3 is 14 residues. Trimming removed 2 bases at V and 4 bases at J, with 12 bases between. Here the CDR3 reads CASSLPLRGYEQYF. The CDR3 nucleotides are TGTGCCAGCAGCTTACCACTCCGCGGGTACGAGCAGTACTTC.

This clonotype was counted many times. CDR3: CASSTGRTRVLGTDTQYF. CDR3 in DNA: TGCGCCAGCAGCACCGGAAGGACCAGGGTATTGGGCACAGATACGCAGTATTTT. The chain couples TRBV5-1 to TRBJ2-3, with D maybe TRBD1 (5 bases). The ends were cut back, 4 bases at V and 1 base at J, with 22 bases in the middle. The CDR3 is made up of 18 amino acids. Germline V gene lookup returns CDR1 SGHRS and CDR2 YFSETQ. The full variable domain, completed using reference TRBV5-1 and TRBJ2-3, is KAGVTQTPRYLIKTRGQQVTLSCSPISGHRSVSWYQQTPGQGLQFLFEYFSETQRNKGNFPGRFSGRQFSNSRSEMNVSTLELGDSALYLCASSTGRTRVLGTDTQYFGPGTRLTVL.

This clonotype was seen more than once but under ten times. The chain couples TRBV28 to TRBJ2-7, with 9 positions matching TRBD2. The length of the CDR3 is 14 residues. V shed 6 bases and J 6 bases; nucleotides not matched to a gene: 9. Looked up from germline, CDR1 is MDHEN and CDR2 is SYDVKM. CDR3 coding DNA: TGTGCCAGCAGAATAGCGGGAGAAAGGGCCGAGCAGTACTTC. This sequence encodes CASRIAGERAEQYF. Variable domain in full (rest from reference TRBV28 and TRBJ2-7): DVKVTQSSRYLVKRTGEKVFLECVQDMDHENMFWYRQDPGLGLRLIYFSYDVKMKEKGDIPEGYSVSREKKERFSLILESASTNQTSMYLCASRIAGERAEQYFGPGTRLTVT.

The rearrangement uses TRBV7-3 and TRBJ2-1; 10 bases are shared with TRBD2. V lost 9 bases to trimming and J lost 8 bases; unmatched junction nucleotides: 16. Germline loops: CDR1 SGHTA, CDR2 FQGTGA. CDR3 length: 16 amino acids. The CDR3 reads CASSGDSGTSVYEQFF. For the CDR3, the DNA is TGTGCCAGTTCTGGGGATTCCGGGACTAGCGTGTATGAGCAGTTCTTC.

This clonotype was observed a handful of times. The V and J genes are TRBV6-5 and TRBJ1-2; 10 bases fit TRBD1. The CDR3 extends over 17 amino acids. V shed 2 bases, J shed 6 bases, and the junction held 12 bases outside the gene matches. CDR1 MNHEY and CDR2 SVGAGI come from the germline V gene. CDR3 in amino acids: CASSYTIRQGALHGYTF. In DNA, the CDR3 is TGTGCCAGCAGTTACACCATCAGACAGGGGGCTCTCCATGGCTACACCTTC.

This clonotype was counted only a few times. The rearrangement uses TRBV4-3 and TRBJ2-1, with D maybe TRBD2 (6 bases). Germline V gene data show CDR1 as LGHNA and CDR2 as YSLEER. Trimming left V 3 bases short and J 6 bases short, with 18 bases between. The CDR3 consists of 16 residues. The CDR3 loop reads CASSHARAGPSNEQFF. Here the CDR3 DNA reads TGCGCCAGCAGCCACGCTAGGGCGGGGCCTTCCAATGAGCAGTTCTTC.

This clonotype was observed a few times. This chain connects TRBV15 to TRBJ2-3, with TRBD2 matching over 7 bases. There are 17 residues in the CDR3. Germline CDR1 and CDR2: LNHNV and YYDKDF (reference sequence). Germline trimming cut 0 bases from V and 2 bases from J; bases unmatched to any gene: 8. CDR3 nucleotide sequence: TGTGCCACCAGCAGAGAGTTCTTGCGGGGGATCACAGATACGCAGTATTTT. Translating it yields CATSREFLRGITDTQYF.

The chain links TRBV7-2 to TRBJ2-7; 8 bases are a match to TRBD2. The CDR3 runs 14 residues. With V trimmed by 7 bases and J by 0 bases, 5 bases remained unmatched. CDR1 is SGHTA and CDR2 is FQGNSA in the germline V gene. As DNA, the CDR3 is TGTGCCAGCACAGCGGGAGTCCCCTCCTACGAGCAGTACTTC. It codes for CASTAGVPSYEQYF. The full variable domain, rest sourced from reference TRBV7-2 and TRBJ2-7, is GAGVSQSPSNKVTEKGKDVELRCDPISGHTALYWYRQSLGQGLEFLIYFQGNSAPDKSGLPSDRFSAERTGGSVSTLTIQRTQQEDSAVYLCASTAGVPSYEQYFGPGTRLTVT.

Note on this clonotype: The junction departs from the called germline gene at one end, perhaps through a read error. This sequence joins TRBV20-1 and TRBJ2-1; TRBD2 matches 13 bases. The germline CDR1 and CDR2 sequences are DFQATT and SNEGSKA (reference sequence). The CDR3 runs to 19 residues. This CDR3 reads CCARPGTSGVLSSYNEQFF. Here the CDR3 DNA reads TGCTGTGCTAGACCCGGGACTAGCGGGGTCCTCAGCTCCTACAATGAGCAGTTCTTC.

Many counts were recorded for this clonotype. The J gene is TRBJ2-7, the V gene TRBV28; D unresolved. The germline gives CDR1 MDHEN, CDR2 SYDVKM. The CDR3 has 14 amino acids. Between the trimmed V and J ends, which lost 5 bases and 3 bases, there was a span of 14 bases. Here the CDR3 DNA reads TGTGCCAGCAGTCTTGCCGCCACGGGCTACGAGCAGTACTTC. Translated: CASSLAATGYEQYF.

This clonotype was observed at least ten times. The chain links TRBV7-9 to TRBJ1-2; 9 positions agree with TRBD1. V was pared by 5 bases and J by 0 bases, with 7 bases of the junction left unmatched. The CDR3 covers 16 residues. Germline loops: CDR1 SEHNR, CDR2 FQNEAQ (reference sequence). CDR3 sequence (DNA): TGTGCCAGCAGCCGGGACAGGGCCACGTCTAACTATGGCTACACCTTC. Its protein is CASSRDRATSNYGYTF.

V and J are TRBV28 and TRBJ2-7; TRBD2 matches at 13 bases. With 2 bases clipped from V and 3 bases from J, the junction kept 4 bases outside the gene matches. Per the germline V gene, CDR1 is MDHEN and CDR2 is SYDVKM. This CDR3 comprises 16 residues. In nucleotides, the CDR3 is TGTGCCAGCAGTTTAACGGGACTAGCGGGAAACTACGAGCAGTACTTC. Translated, it gives CASSLTGLAGNYEQYF. The full variable domain, with the rest looked up from reference TRBV28 and TRBJ2-7, is DVKVTQSSRYLVKRTGEKVFLECVQDMDHENMFWYRQDPGLGLRLIYFSYDVKMKEKGDIPEGYSVSREKKERFSLILESASTNQTSMYLCASSLTGLAGNYEQYFGPGTRLTVT.

The rearrangement joins TRBV11-1 to TRBJ1-1, with a tentative D call TRBD1 (5 bases). Trimming shortened V by 5 bases and J by 6 bases, and 16 bases separated the two germline ends. The CDR3 loop spans 14 amino acids. Germline V gene data show CDR1 as SGHAT and CDR2 as FQDESV (reference sequence). CDR3 amino acids: CASSGRVGTPEAFF. The DNA for the CDR3 is TGTGCCAGCAGCGGCAGAGTAGGGACCCCTGAAGCTTTCTTT.

This chain uses TRBV3-1 with TRBJ2-5; D may be TRBD1 (5 bases). Germline CDR1 LGHDT, CDR2 YNNKEL (reference sequence). The CDR3 runs 12 residues. The ends were cut back, 6 bases at V and 5 bases at J, with 10 bases in the middle. CDR3 coding DNA: TGTGCCAGCAGTCCTAAGGGGGAGACCCAGTACTTC. Its translation is CASSPKGETQYF.

Many counts were recorded for this clonotype. The chain couples TRBV7-2 to TRBJ1-2, with 7 bases fitting TRBD1. CDR3 length: 14 residues. Germline values: CDR1 SGHTA, CDR2 FQGNSA. The J segment lost 4 bases and the V segment lost 3 bases, leaving 5 bases of the junction unmatched. The CDR3 coding sequence is TGTGCCAGCAGCTTTCCGGACAGGTTCTATGGCTACACCTTC. Its protein is CASSFPDRFYGYTF.

This clonotype has a handful of counts. V is TRBV3-1 and J is TRBJ2-1; D is unclear. Germline V CDR1 and CDR2: LGHDT, YNNKEL (reference sequence). This CDR3 contains 16 residues. V was trimmed by 1 base and J by 1 base, leaving 11 bases between them. The CDR3 DNA sequence: TGTGCCAGCAGCCAAGTTGGCCGAGGATCCTACAATGAGCAGTTCTTC. Protein product: CASSQVGRGSYNEQFF.

J is TRBJ2-7 and V is TRBV11-3, with TRBD2 matching over 11 bases. V was clipped by 5 bases and J by 5 bases; unmatched bases: 14. This CDR3 has 17 residues. Germline CDR1 and CDR2: SGHNT and YENEEA. The CDR3 bases are TGTGCCAGCAGCCCCTTTCCCGGGCTAGCGGGGGGAGACGAGCAGTACTTC. Translating it yields CASSPFPGLAGGDEQYF.

Many counts were recorded for this clonotype. This sequence joins TRBV4-3 and TRBJ2-7; TRBD2 aligns across 11 bases. Germline V gene data show CDR1 as LGHNA and CDR2 as YSLEER. The V segment lost 4 bases and the J segment 4 bases; nucleotides outside the gene matches: 9. The CDR3 has 16 amino acids. The CDR3 coding sequence is TGCGCCAGCAGCCCTCTACAAACTAGCGGGAGTTACGAGCAGTACTTC. This gives the protein CASSPLQTSGSYEQYF.

This clonotype was detected ten times or more. The chain employs TRBV4-3 and TRBJ2-1; the match to TRBD2 covers 7 bases. This CDR3 contains 15 residues. Germline V CDR1 and CDR2: LGHNA, YSLEER. V trimming: 6 bases; J trimming: 10 bases; junction bases outside the gene matches: 15. CDR3 in amino acids: CASSLKRDGPPEQFF. DNA of the CDR3: TGCGCCAGCAGTCTCAAGCGGGATGGCCCCCCCGAGCAGTTCTTC.